This TCR beta chain was sequenced during a study of blood T cell repertoires in COVID-19. Here immunoSEQ multiplex PCR was the method, and the copy in TCRdb shows in-frame clones only, minus some. The table shows about 200,000 clones, with 88% occurring only once. The V end was cut by 6 bases, the J end by 10 bases, with 18 bases between. The germline gives CDR1 MGHDK, CDR2 SYGVNS. The CDR3 covers 13 residues. V gene TRBV25-1 combines with J gene TRBJ1-1; D may be TRBD1 (6 bases). The TCR comes from a man aged 45-65 years with COVID-19, enrolled during active disease. Material for sequencing was peripheral blood. The CDR3 sequence is CASSLEWGPGAFF. CDR3 nucleotide sequence: TGTGCCAGCAGCCTTGAGTGGGGGCCGGGAGCTTTCTTT.